Reported below is one T cell receptor (beta chain). What it binds is not known. With 60 Vbeta and 13 Jbeta primers, the PCR was carried out. Clones were sequenced by immunoSEQ multiplex PCR, and TCRdb holds only the in-frame ones, with some missing. Altogether tens of thousands of clones are present, around three quarters being singletons, with the ten largest covering around 22%. The sample comes from a study of cytomegalovirus exposure and HLA in healthy donors. Points from the study as a whole: Most TCR sequences showed up rarely, but some public TCRs showed up in many donors. In a later analysis, a genetic analysis reported fewer productive-TCR N-insertions in an Asian-associated ancestry cluster than the cohort average. Earlier analysis yielded a pattern in which most TCR beta V segments were productive about 87% or about 30% of the time.

Although they were nominally healthy when sampled, donors likely had unrecorded immune exposures. The ends were cut back, 10 bases at V and 0 bases at J, with 15 bases in the middle. This CDR3 has 15 amino acids. Looked up from germline, CDR1 is LNHDA and CDR2 is SQIVND (reference sequence). The chain couples TRBV19 to TRBJ1-4; no reliable D call. The sample taken for sequencing was PBMCs. This clonotype was obtained from a woman aged 40-49 years in good health and CMV-seropositive. In nucleotides, the CDR3 is TGTGCCACCACGTCCCACAGTGCAACTAATGAAAAACTGTTTTTT. It translates to CATTSHSATNEKLFF.